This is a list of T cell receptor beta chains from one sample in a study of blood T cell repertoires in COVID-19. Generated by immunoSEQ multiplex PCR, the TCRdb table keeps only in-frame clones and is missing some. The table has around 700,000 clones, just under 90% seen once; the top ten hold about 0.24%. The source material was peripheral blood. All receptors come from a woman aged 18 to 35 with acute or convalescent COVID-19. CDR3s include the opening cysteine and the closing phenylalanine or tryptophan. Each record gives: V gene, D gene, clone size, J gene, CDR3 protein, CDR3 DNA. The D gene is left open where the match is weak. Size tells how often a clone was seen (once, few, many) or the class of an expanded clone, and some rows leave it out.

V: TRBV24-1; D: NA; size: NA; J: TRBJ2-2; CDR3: CATSDGQGSPGELFF; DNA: TGTGCCACCAGTGACGGGCAGGGCTCGCCCGGGGAGCTGTTTTTT
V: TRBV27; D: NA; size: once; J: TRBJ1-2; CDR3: CASATSGISDGYTF; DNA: TGTGCCAGCGCAACATCAGGGATCTCGGATGGCTACACCTTC
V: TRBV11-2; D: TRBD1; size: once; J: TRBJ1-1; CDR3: CASSAWGQPNTEAFF; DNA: TGTGCCAGCAGCGCCTGGGGACAGCCGAACACTGAAGCTTTCTTT
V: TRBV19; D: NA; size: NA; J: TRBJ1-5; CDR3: CASLQESHQPQHF; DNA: TGTGCCAGTCTCCAGGAATCTCATCAGCCCCAGCATTTT
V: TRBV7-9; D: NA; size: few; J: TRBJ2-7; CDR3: CASSFGSEQYF; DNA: TGTGCCAGCAGCTTCGGGAGCGAGCAGTACTTC
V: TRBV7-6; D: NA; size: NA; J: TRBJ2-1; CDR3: CASSFGPDYNEQFF; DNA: TGTGCCAGCAGCTTTGGGCCCGATTACAATGAGCAGTTCTTC
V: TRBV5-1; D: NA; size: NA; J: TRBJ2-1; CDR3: CASSFVTGEGNEQFF; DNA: TGCGCCAGCAGCTTCGTGACAGGGGAGGGGAATGAGCAGTTCTTC
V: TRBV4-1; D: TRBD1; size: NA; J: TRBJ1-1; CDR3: CASSQGQGEGWDTEAFF; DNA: TGCGCCAGCAGCCAGGGACAGGGAGAAGGTTGGGACACTGAAGCTTTCTTT
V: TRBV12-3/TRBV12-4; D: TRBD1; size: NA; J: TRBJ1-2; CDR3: CASMGGGQAPIF; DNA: TGTGCCAGCATGGGGGGGGGACAGGCCCCCATCTTC
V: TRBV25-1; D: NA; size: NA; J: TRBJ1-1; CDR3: CASSSWIGVNTEAFF; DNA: TGTGCCAGCAGTTCTTGGATCGGAGTAAACACTGAAGCTTTCTTT
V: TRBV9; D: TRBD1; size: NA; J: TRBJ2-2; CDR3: CASSVDPGGNTGELFF; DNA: TGTGCCAGCAGCGTAGACCCAGGGGGCAACACCGGGGAGCTGTTTTTT
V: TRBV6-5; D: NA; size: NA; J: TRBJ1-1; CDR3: CATIPPLGGTEAFF; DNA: TGTGCCACTATCCCCCCCCTTGGCGGCACTGAAGCTTTCTTT